These 30 T cell receptor beta chains were all obtained from the same sample, sequenced in a study of cytomegalovirus exposure and HLA in healthy donors. PCR was performed using 60 Vbeta and 13 Jbeta primers. Measured with immunoSEQ multiplex PCR; TCRdb has only the in-frame clones, and not every one. The sample holds just over 150,000 clones, 86% seen once. Material: PBMCs. All receptors derive from a young woman in good health and CMV-seronegative.

The chain carries TRBV19 and TRBJ1-1; the match to TRBD1 covers 7 bases. J gave up 0 bases and V 5 bases, and 12 bases lay outside the gene matches. CDR1 and CDR2 (germline): LNHDA, SQIVND (reference sequence). The CDR3 has 17 amino acids. CDR3 nucleotides: TGTGCCAGTAGTCCGATTCGGGACAGCCAATTGAACACTGAAGCTTTCTTT. Its protein product is CASSPIRDSQLNTEAFF.

The chain has TRBV6-5 and TRBJ2-5; 8 positions agree with TRBD2. J gave up 10 bases and V 6 bases, and 10 bases lay outside the gene matches. From germline, CDR1 is MNHEY and CDR2 SVGAGI. The CDR3 is made up of 13 amino acids. The chain's CDR3 is CASSRGLVGVQYF. The CDR3 DNA reads TGTGCCAGCAGCAGGGGACTAGTGGGGGTCCAGTACTTC.

The CDR3 sequence: CASSKDRGGTEAFF. The CDR3 DNA reads as TGTGCCAGCAGCAAGGACAGGGGAGGCACTGAAGCTTTCTTT. This sequence joins TRBV7-2 and TRBJ1-1; TRBD1 matches 9 bases. The germline CDR1 and CDR2 sequences are SGHTA and FQGNSA. J gave up 4 bases and V 5 bases, and 5 bases lay outside the gene matches. This CDR3 comprises 14 residues.

The chain links TRBV10-2 to TRBJ2-1; D perhaps matches TRBD2 (6 bases). Trimming took off 5 bases at V and 9 bases at J, with 11 bases between the two ends. Germline CDR1 is WSHSY and CDR2 is SAAADI. This CDR3 contains 12 residues. CDR3 bases: TGCGCCAGCAGTAGCGAAGCGGGTGAGCAGTTCTTC. Translating it yields CASSSEAGEQFF.

This clone was recorded a few times. The rearrangement joins TRBV19 to TRBJ2-6; D gene uncertain. The CDR3 sequence is 15 residues long. Germline assignment: CDR1 LNHDA and CDR2 SQIVND (reference sequence). Trimming took 2 bases from V and 3 from J, leaving 8 bases between them. CDR3 residues: CASSIQQSGANVLTF. The DNA of the CDR3 is TGTGCCAGTAGTATACAACAGAGTGGGGCCAACGTCCTGACTTTC.

Concerning this clone itself: Other nucleotide sequences in the sample specify the same CDR3. The chain is built from TRBV15 and TRBJ1-5, with no clear D. V was pared by 6 bases and J by 4 bases, with 13 bases between. The length of the CDR3 is 14 residues. Per germline, CDR1 LNHNV and CDR2 YYDKDF (reference sequence). The CDR3 loop reads CATSRLPLNQPQHF. The CDR3 region has the DNA TGTGCCACCAGTAGACTCCCGCTAAATCAGCCCCAGCATTTT.

This clone has just a few counts. The chain uses TRBV7-9 and TRBJ2-1; 16 nucleotides line up with TRBD2. V was pared by 5 bases and J by 11 bases, with 9 bases of the junction left unmatched. CDR1 SEHNR and CDR2 FQNEAQ come from the germline V gene (reference sequence). The CDR3 length is 16 residues. CDR3 residues: CASSAKGLAGGNQQFF. The CDR3 DNA sequence: TGTGCCAGCAGCGCTAAGGGACTAGCGGGAGGGAATCAGCAGTTCTTC.

The rearrangement links TRBV28 to TRBJ2-5; 11 positions match TRBD2. The CDR3 has 15 residues. V shed 7 bases and J 1 base; nucleotides not matched to a gene: 5. In germline, CDR1 is MDHEN, CDR2 SYDVKM. CDR3 nucleotides: TGTGCCAGCACCCACCTAGCGGGGGGCCAAGAGACCCAGTACTTC. It translates to CASTHLAGGQETQYF. The full variable domain, with the rest looked up from reference TRBV28 and TRBJ2-5, is DVKVTQSSRYLVKRTGEKVFLECVQDMDHENMFWYRQDPGLGLRLIYFSYDVKMKEKGDIPEGYSVSREKKERFSLILESASTNQTSMYLCASTHLAGGQETQYFGPGTRLLVL.

This clone was picked up one time. The V call is TRBV6-6, the J call TRBJ1-5; no definite D call. The CDR3 is 13 residues long. Trimming removed 0 bases at V and 4 bases at J, with 4 bases between. Germline lookup yields CDR1 MNHNY and CDR2 SVGAGI (reference sequence). This CDR3 reads CASSYSSNQPQHF. As DNA, the CDR3 is TGTGCCAGCAGTTACTCGAGTAATCAGCCCCAGCATTTT.

Only a few counts were recorded for this clone. J is TRBJ1-1 and V is TRBV4-1; D not certain. The CDR3 has 14 residues. The germline V gene encodes CDR1 MGHRA and CDR2 YSYEKL. V lost 4 bases, J lost 5 bases, and 14 bases lay in between. CDR3 loop: CASSLQNGWTEAFF. In nucleotides, the CDR3 is TGCGCCAGCAGCCTCCAAAACGGGTGGACTGAAGCTTTCTTT.

The chain links TRBV28 to TRBJ1-4, with TRBD1 as a possible D gene (5 bases). Trimming removed 3 bases at V and 1 base at J, with 9 bases between. This CDR3 comprises 15 residues. Germline V gene sequence: CDR1 MDHEN, CDR2 SYDVKM. CDR3 sequence: CASSLGGKTNEKLFF. The DNA for the CDR3 is TGTGCCAGCAGTTTGGGGGGAAAAACTAATGAAAAACTGTTTTTT.

The gene calls are TRBV1 and TRBJ2-7; the DNA was not compared with TRBD1, the D call given in the table. TRBV1 is a pseudogene segment. The CDR3 totals 16 residues. CDR3 residues: CTSSQSPAGKVYEQYF. CDR3 DNA: TGCACCAGCAGCCAGTCTCCCGCAGGGAAGGTATACGAGCAGTACTTC.

The rearrangement joins TRBV5-8 to TRBJ2-5; TRBD2 matches at 13 bases. This CDR3 is 16 amino acids long. Germline V gene lookup returns CDR1 SGHTS and CDR2 YDEGEE. V dropped 4 bases and J dropped 5; count of bases not matched to a gene: 8. CDR3 protein: CASSHWTSGSGETQYF. CDR3 DNA: TGTGCCAGCAGCCATTGGACTAGCGGGAGTGGGGAGACCCAGTACTTC.

This clone was seen more than once but under ten times. The chain recombines TRBV30 with TRBJ1-1; D is possibly TRBD1 (5 bases). The CDR3 has 13 amino acids. The ends were cut back, 0 bases at V and 4 bases at J, with 9 bases in the middle. CDR1 and CDR2 (germline): GTSNPN, SVGIG (reference sequence). The CDR3 region is CAWSVSGPTEAFF. DNA of the CDR3: TGTGCCTGGAGTGTCTCAGGGCCCACTGAAGCTTTCTTT.

The V and J genes are TRBV6-5 and TRBJ2-4, with D maybe TRBD1 (6 bases). Trimming took 2 bases from V and 0 from J, leaving 8 bases between them. Germline CDR1 is MNHEY and CDR2 is SVGAGI. This CDR3 is built from 15 residues. CDR3 amino acids: CASSYEGEAKNIQYF. The CDR3 nucleotides are TGTGCCAGCAGTTACGAGGGGGAAGCCAAAAACATTCAGTACTTC.

The V call is TRBV29-1, the J call TRBJ2-2; D not resolved. Looked up from germline, CDR1 is SQVTM and CDR2 is ANQGSEA. V was shortened by 6 bases and J by 4 bases, with 9 bases between the two germline ends. CDR3 length: 12 amino acids. In DNA, the CDR3 is TGCAGCGTGCCCAGAGGCACCGGGGAGCTGTTTTTT. Translation gives CSVPRGTGELFF.

This chain joins TRBV30 and TRBJ2-1; 10 bases are shared with TRBD2. This CDR3 is built from 10 residues. Germline V gene sequence: CDR1 GTSNPN, CDR2 SVGIG (reference sequence). J gave up 12 bases and V 5 bases, and 1 base lay outside the gene matches. This CDR3 is CAWGLAAQFF. CDR3 sequence (DNA): TGTGCCTGGGGACTAGCGGCGCAGTTCTTC.

The chain recombines TRBV5-6 with TRBJ2-1; D possibly corresponds to TRBD2 (6 bases). Trimming took 0 bases from V and 8 from J, leaving 6 bases between them. Germline CDR1 and CDR2: SGHDT and YYEEEE. This CDR3 has 12 amino acids. The CDR3 bases are TGTGCCAGCAGCTTGGGGGGGGATGAGCAGTTCTTC. This translates into CASSLGGDEQFF.

This clone was detected only once. The genes are TRBV10-1 and TRBJ2-7, with D perhaps TRBD1 (6 bases). There are 13 residues in the CDR3. CDR1 is WNHNN, CDR2 SYGVQD, per germline (reference sequence). V was shortened by 2 bases and J by 3 bases, with 8 bases between the two germline ends. CDR3 coding DNA: TGCGCCAGCAGTGAGATCAGGGGCTACGAGCAGTACTTC. The encoded protein is CASSEIRGYEQYF.

J is TRBJ1-2 and V is TRBV10-3, with 8 bases identical to TRBD1. Unmatched junction bases numbered 7, after V lost 10 bases and J lost 3 bases. Germline V gene data show CDR1 as ENHRY and CDR2 as SYGVKD. This CDR3 contains 13 residues. In nucleotides, the CDR3 is TGTGCCACCGGACAGGGAGAAGACTATGGCTACACCTTC. This translates into CATGQGEDYGYTF.

The chain is built from TRBV5-1 and TRBJ1-3; possibly TRBD1 for D (5 bases). The germline V and J ends were trimmed by 6 bases and 8 bases, with 18 bases remaining between them. CDR1 and CDR2 from the germline V gene are SGHRS and YFSETQ. The CDR3 runs to 14 residues. CDR3: CASMIGGRGDTIYF. The CDR3 nucleotides read TGCGCCAGCATGATCGGGGGGAGAGGAGACACCATATATTTT. Complete variable domain (other parts from reference TRBV5-1 and TRBJ1-3): KAGVTQTPRYLIKTRGQQVTLSCSPISGHRSVSWYQQTPGQGLQFLFEYFSETQRNKGNFPGRFSGRQFSNSRSEMNVSTLELGDSALYLCASMIGGRGDTIYFGEGSWLTVV.

The V and J genes are TRBV5-1 and TRBJ2-7; 10 bases align to TRBD2. The length of the CDR3 is 16 residues. Germline V gene lookup returns CDR1 SGHRS and CDR2 YFSETQ. The V segment lost 1 base and the J segment 1 base; nucleotides outside the gene matches: 5. CDR3: CASSLRGLAESYEQYF. The CDR3 nucleotides are TGCGCCAGCAGCTTGAGAGGACTAGCGGAGTCCTACGAGCAGTACTTC.

The chain employs TRBV6-5 and TRBJ1-2, with a tentative D call TRBD1 (6 bases). The CDR3 spans 15 residues. Trimming left V 8 bases short and J 6 bases short, with 22 bases between. The germline V gene has CDR1 MNHEY and CDR2 SVGAGI. DNA for the CDR3: TGTGCCAGCCTTAAGATTGACAGGCTCTATCATGGCTACACCTTC. This encodes CASLKIDRLYHGYTF.

The count of this clone is one. The CDR3 loop reads CASARAGLAGAYEQYF. The CDR3 coding sequence is TGTGCCAGCGCCCGAGCAGGACTAGCGGGAGCCTACGAGCAGTACTTC. The chain carries TRBV28 and TRBJ2-7; TRBD2 agrees at 13 bases. The CDR3 has 16 residues. The germline CDR1 and CDR2 sequences are MDHEN and SYDVKM. The V gene end was trimmed by 8 bases and the J gene end by 2 bases; junction bases not matched to a gene: 9.

This clone was observed once. DNA for the CDR3: TGTGCCAGCAGCTTAGCGGTGCGGGGGGACTTACAAGAGACCCAGTACTTC. Translating gives CASSLAVRGDLQETQYF. V gene TRBV7-9 combines with J gene TRBJ2-5; 8 bases fit TRBD2. Germline V gene sequence: CDR1 SEHNR, CDR2 FQNEAQ (reference sequence). V lost 0 bases, J lost 2 bases, and 8 bases stayed unmatched. The CDR3 contains 17 residues.

The V and J genes are TRBV27 and TRBJ2-1; 12 positions agree with TRBD2. Germline values: CDR1 MNHEY, CDR2 SMNVEV (reference sequence). The V and J ends lost 4 bases and 3 bases, in that order; junction bases with no gene match: 4. The CDR3 contains 16 residues. This CDR3 is CASSSSGRADYNEQFF. The CDR3 DNA sequence: TGTGCCAGCAGTTCTAGCGGGAGGGCCGACTACAATGAGCAGTTCTTC.

This sequence joins TRBV10-2 and TRBJ1-5; 7 bases are a match to TRBD1. The ends lost 6 bases at V and 5 bases at J; junction bases unmatched: 7. The CDR3 loop spans 14 amino acids. Germline CDR1 is WSHSY and CDR2 is SAAADI. The CDR3 sequence is CASRRTGPDQPQHF. In DNA form, the CDR3 reads TGCGCCAGCAGAAGGACAGGTCCCGATCAGCCCCAGCATTTT.

This chain links TRBV21-1 with TRBJ2-7; the table's D call, TRBD1, was not checked against the DNA. TRBV21-1 is designated a pseudogene. The CDR3 consists of 16 residues. The CDR3 reads CASSKGMAGRPHEQYF. The CDR3 nucleotides read TGTGCCAGCAGCAAAGGTATGGCAGGGCGCCCCCACGAGCAGTACTTC.

The CDR3 is CSVGGGNEQYF. Here the CDR3 DNA reads TGCAGCGTGGGGGGAGGCAACGAGCAGTACTTC. The gene calls are TRBV29-1 and TRBJ2-7; TRBD2 might be the D (6 bases). The CDR3 runs 11 residues. The V gene's germline CDR1 is SQVTM and CDR2 ANQGSEA. V lost 6 bases to trimming and J lost 5 bases, with 11 bases between them.

This chain links TRBV5-1 with TRBJ2-5, with a tentative D call TRBD1 (5 bases). Looked up from germline, CDR1 is SGHRS and CDR2 is YFSETQ. This CDR3 is 14 amino acids long. The germline V and J ends were trimmed by 0 bases and 5 bases, with 11 bases remaining between them. The CDR3 bases are TGCGCCAGCAGCTTGGCTGGGGCTGGGGAGACCCAGTACTTC. This translates into CASSLAGAGETQYF.